This T cell receptor beta chain appears in the sequencing data of a study of early T cells in non-severe SARS-CoV-2 infection. Germline CDR1 is SGHRS and CDR2 is YFSETQ. V dropped 0 bases and J dropped 7 bases, with 22 bases sitting between them. The CDR3 consists of 18 residues. This clonotype occurred a few times. TCRdb reprocessed the 5' RACE reads via MiXCR and lists one record per CDR3 protein. The table includes 50,000 to 65,000 distinct CDR3 sequences, under 15% detected once. This chain links TRBV5-1 with TRBJ2-2; the D is unclear. This receptor was identified in an adult who was a healthcare worker with PCR-confirmed SARS-CoV-2 infection or an uninfected control (not recorded which). The sample was whole blood. The CDR3 DNA sequence: TGCGCCAGCAGCTTGGATCCTCCGGCCTTCCAGCTGGGCGGGGAGCTGTTTTTT. Amino acid sequence: CASSLDPPAFQLGGELFF.